The next 11 T cell receptor beta chains were all read from a single sample in a study of CD8 T cells in Susac syndrome. cDNA came from around 0.5 to 1 ug RNA primed by random hexamers. TCRdb reanalysed the immunoSEQ multiplex PCR reads using MiXCR and keeps one entry per CDR3 protein. The data hold 200,000 to 250,000 distinct CDR3 sequences, with 95% observed a single time. Sequencing was carried out using CD4+ T cells from PBMCs. All receptors come from a human donor with multiple sclerosis.

The chain has TRBV30 and TRBJ1-5; D uncertain. Germline assignment: CDR1 GTSNPN and CDR2 SVGIG (reference sequence). V dropped 0 bases and J dropped 4 bases, with 7 bases sitting between them. This CDR3 region has 13 residues. The CDR3 sequence is CAWSVEVNQPQHF. The CDR3 DNA reads TGTGCCTGGAGTGTTGAGGTGAATCAGCCCCAGCATTTT.

The J gene is TRBJ1-1, the V gene TRBV5-4; D is ambiguous. Per the germline V gene, CDR1 is SGHNT and CDR2 is YYREEE (reference sequence). This CDR3 is 15 amino acids long. V lost 0 bases and J 1 base, leaving 10 bases between the germline ends. DNA of the CDR3: TGTGCCAGCAGCTTGGGGCGGGGAGGGAACACTGAAGCTTTCTTT. Encoded protein: CASSLGRGGNTEAFF.

The chain links TRBV12-5 to TRBJ2-1, with D possibly matching TRBD1 (6 bases). The CDR3 sequence is 15 residues long. With 5 bases removed from V and 5 bases from J, the gap between germline ends came to 16 bases. Looked up from germline, CDR1 is LGHNT and CDR2 is FRNRAP. The CDR3 here is CASGLEQGSHNEQFF. CDR3 in DNA: TGTGCTAGTGGTCTGGAACAGGGAAGTCACAATGAGCAGTTCTTC.

DNA for the CDR3: TGTGCCAGCAGTGAAGGGTTCCGGCGGGGGGGCTCCGAGCAGTACTTC. It yields the protein CASSEGFRRGGSEQYF. The chain carries TRBV6-1 and TRBJ2-7; TRBD2 agrees at 9 bases. After removal of 1 base from V and 6 bases from J, the junction contained 10 bases not matched to a gene. CDR1 is MNHNS and CDR2 is SASEGT in the germline V gene. CDR3 length: 16 amino acids.

V gene TRBV29-1 combines with J gene TRBJ1-4, with D possibly TRBD1 on 6 matching bases. V lost 3 bases to trimming and J lost 3 bases, with 8 bases between them. The CDR3 consists of 13 residues. Per germline, CDR1 SQVTM and CDR2 ANQGSEA. The DNA of the CDR3 is TGCAGCGTTGAGTCAGGGGCTAATGAAAAACTGTTTTTT. Its protein is CSVESGANEKLFF.

V gene TRBV12-3 or TRBV12-4 combines with J gene TRBJ1-2; the D gene is possibly TRBD1 (5 bases). Trimming took 0 bases from V and 1 from J, leaving 9 bases between them. This CDR3 has 15 residues. The DNA of the CDR3 is TGTGCCAGCAGTTTAGCTGGTGGGGGTAACTATGGCTACACCTTC. It encodes CASSLAGGGNYGYTF.

The rearrangement joins TRBV3-1 to TRBJ2-5; tentative D call: TRBD2 (6 bases). V shed 1 base and J shed 12 bases, with 15 bases lying between them. The CDR3 covers 13 residues. The germline gives CDR1 LGHDT, CDR2 YNNKEL (reference sequence). The CDR3 bases are TGTGCCAGCAGCCAAGGTCCGGCGGGGCGGGAGTACTTC. It codes for CASSQGPAGREYF.

This chain links TRBV11-2 with TRBJ2-5; D may be TRBD1 (5 bases). The CDR3 is 15 residues long. CDR1 is SGHAT, CDR2 FQNNGV, per germline. V lost 5 bases and J 4 bases, leaving 17 bases between the germline ends. CDR3 in amino acids: CASSDTAWGGETQYF. As DNA, the CDR3 is TGTGCCAGCAGCGACACTGCCTGGGGCGGAGAGACCCAGTACTTC.

The chain joins TRBV5-1 to TRBJ2-1; 9 nucleotides line up with TRBD2. The V gene's germline CDR1 is SGHRS and CDR2 YFSETQ. Trimming took 0 bases from V and 6 from J; bases not matched to a gene: 4. This CDR3 comprises 15 residues. The DNA of the CDR3 is TGCGCCAGCAGCTTGGTAGCGGGAGAAACCAATGAGCAGTTCTTC. Protein: CASSLVAGETNEQFF. Full variable domain (outside the CDR3, taken from reference TRBV5-1 and TRBJ2-1): KAGVTQTPRYLIKTRGQQVTLSCSPISGHRSVSWYQQTPGQGLQFLFEYFSETQRNKGNFPGRFSGRQFSNSRSEMNVSTLELGDSALYLCASSLVAGETNEQFFGPGTRLTVL.

The chain has TRBV9 and TRBJ2-1; no clear D gene. CDR1 is SGDLS and CDR2 is YYNGEE in the germline V gene. This CDR3 contains 14 residues. V was cut by 3 bases and J by 8 bases, with 15 bases left in between. This CDR3 reads CASSATSIGHEQFF. In nucleotides, the CDR3 is TGTGCCAGCAGCGCGACCTCCATCGGGCATGAGCAGTTCTTC.

The V and J genes are TRBV6-5 and TRBJ2-5, with no clear D. CDR3 length: 13 amino acids. V lost 2 bases, J lost 4 bases, and 8 bases lay in between. Germline loops: CDR1 MNHEY, CDR2 SVGAGI. The CDR3 sequence is CASSYPGSETQYF. The CDR3, as DNA: TGTGCCAGCAGTTACCCCGGGTCAGAGACCCAGTACTTC.